The entry that follows covers one T cell receptor (beta chain) sequence. Antigen: not known. Samples had at least 7 million PBMCs isolated from them. The data originate from a study of blood T cells in healthy people across ages. General observations from the study: From one million sequenced T cells, diversity estimates were lower bounds.

Germline V gives CDR1 DFQATT, CDR2 SNEGSKA (reference sequence). V was clipped by 0 bases and J by 6 bases; unmatched bases: 22. This CDR3 region has 19 residues. A J-beta primer mix and a sample-barcoded 5' primer were used in a second PCR of about 7 to 12 cycles. MiXCR, run by TCRdb on the 5' RACE reads, gives a single entry per CDR3 protein. Among approximately 800,000 distinct CDR3 sequences listed, 55% to 70% were seen once. The chain employs TRBV20-1 and TRBJ2-5; 7 bases are a match to TRBD2. This sequence was found in a man aged 25-45 years in good health. Sequencing input: blood. The DNA of the CDR3 is TGCAGTGCTAGAGAGTGGCTAGCGGACCGGAGGCCAAAGAATCAGACCCAGTACTTC. This codes for CSAREWLADRRPKNQTQYF.